This section outlines one T cell receptor (beta chain) sequence together with its context. Its antigen is unidentified. Time point given: persistent/refractory GD, antithyroid drugs over 5 years with positive TRAb. Making the TCR library involved RNA that had been extracted from PBMCs. Investigators report Graves' disease was diagnosed under American Thyroid Association guidelines. These data are taken from a study of regulatory T cells in long-lasting Graves disease. Study-level results: Persistent Graves' patients showed reduced TCR diversity versus newly diagnosed patients. Owing to a sample size that was small, accuracy may have been reduced.

Building the TCR beta libraries relied on iRepertoire HTBI primers, and CDR3 regions underwent Arm-PCR. TCRdb re-called the multiplex PCR reads through MiXCR, storing one row per CDR3 protein. The sample has hundreds of thousands of distinct CDR3 sequences; around 21% are singletons. This TCR came from a female donor with Graves disease. This sample comprised peripheral blood mononuclear cells (PBMCs), obtained when the disease was refractory, from a patient treated with antithyroid drugs.

CDR3 amino acids: CASSYGPLTEAFF. In DNA, the CDR3 is TGTGCCAGCAGTTACGGTCCTCTAACCGAAGCTTTCTTT. This chain connects TRBV6-5 to TRBJ1-1, with unresolved D. Germline V lookup: CDR1 MNHEY, CDR2 SVGAGI. The ends were cut back, 2 bases at V and 8 bases at J, with 12 bases in the middle. This CDR3 region has 13 residues.